Listed here is a single TCR beta chain. The antigen is not known. Method: immunoSEQ multiplex PCR; TCRdb's copy keeps in-frame clones and lacks some. This table has tens of thousands of clones, approximately 92% appearing once. The data stem from a study of PD-1 blockade in classical Hodgkin lymphoma. Findings and caveats of the study: Exclusion was applied to patients who started nivolumab under 1 year after ASCT.

Time point indicated: cycle 4 day 1 (C4D1), after around six weeks of nivolumab. Following autologous stem cell transplantation, relapse occurred in every patient, and exposure to brentuximab vedotin varied. The sequence was collected from a human donor with classical Hodgkin lymphoma. The source was peripheral blood mononuclear cells (PBMCs), collected before the fourth cycle of nivolumab.

CDR3: CASLLQLYSGNTIYF. CDR3 bases: TGTGCCAGCCTGTTACAGCTTTACTCTGGAAACACCATATATTTT. J is TRBJ1-3 and V is TRBV6-1; D gene ambiguous. CDR3 length: 15 residues. The germline V gene has CDR1 MNHNS and CDR2 SASEGT. V lost 8 bases and J 0 bases, leaving 14 bases between the germline ends.